These 27 T cell receptor beta chains were sequenced from one sample in a study of T cell responses to AZD1222 COVID-19 vaccine. This table comes from immunoSEQ multiplex PCR, and its TCRdb copy is limited to in-frame clones, with some not included. The table has under 150,000 clones, 65% to 90% seen once. Sample: peripheral blood, taken 28 days after the second AZD1222 dose. Every receptor here comes from an adult who received the AZD1222 COVID-19 vaccine.

This chain connects TRBV19 to TRBJ2-6, with D hard to call. The V end was cut by 1 base, the J end by 1 base, with 2 bases between. The CDR3 spans 14 residues. Germline V gene lookup returns CDR1 LNHDA and CDR2 SQIVND (reference sequence). The CDR3 here is CASSIGSGANVLTF. As DNA, the CDR3 is TGTGCCAGTAGTATAGGGTCTGGGGCCAACGTCCTGACTTTC.

The gene calls are TRBV7-8 and TRBJ1-5; D gene unclear. V was pared by 1 base and J by 3 bases, with 13 bases between. CDR3 length equals 16 residues. Germline V gives CDR1 SGHVS, CDR2 FQNEAQ. CDR3 protein: CASSLERQAINQPQHF. In DNA form, the CDR3 reads TGTGCCAGCAGCTTAGAGCGCCAGGCCATCAATCAGCCCCAGCATTTT.

The CDR3 coding sequence is TGTGCCAGCAGTTACAGGGGACAGGGAGTCCTCCACACTGAAGCTTTCTTT. The encoded protein is CASSYRGQGVLHTEAFF. The chain recombines TRBV6-2 or TRBV6-3 with TRBJ1-1; 9 bases match TRBD1. The CDR3 extends over 17 amino acids. Germline V gene sequence: CDR1 MNHEY, CDR2 SVGEGT. V lost 2 bases and J lost 3; bases outside the gene matches: 10.

This clone showed up just once. The DNA of the CDR3 is TGTGCCAGCAGCTTCAGGGTAGGAACTGAAGCTTTCTTT. It encodes CASSFRVGTEAFF. J is TRBJ1-1 and V is TRBV11-3; maybe TRBD1 (5 bases). CDR3 length: 13 amino acids. Germline V gene data show CDR1 as SGHNT and CDR2 as YENEEA. Trimming left V 3 bases short and J 5 bases short, with 10 bases between.

The chain has TRBV4-1 and TRBJ2-2; D remains unclear. This CDR3 is 16 amino acids long. CDR1 is MGHRA, CDR2 YSYEKL, per germline. V shed 4 bases and J shed 2 bases, with 14 bases lying between them. The CDR3 DNA is TGCGCCAGCAGCCGCCAGATAGTTCACAACACCGGGGAGCTGTTTTTT. Translation: CASSRQIVHNTGELFF.

The chain employs TRBV6-2 or TRBV6-3 and TRBJ2-7; the D gene is possibly TRBD1 (6 bases). The CDR3 has 13 residues. In germline, CDR1 is MNHEY, CDR2 SVGEGT. Trimming pared 5 bases from V and 2 bases from J, leaving 10 bases between. CDR3 DNA sequence: TGTGCCAGCAGTGACGGGACACCCTACGAGCAGTACTTC. Amino acids: CASSDGTPYEQYF.

Here the CDR3 reads CASPLADYTDTQYF. The CDR3 region has the DNA TGTGCCAGTCCATTAGCGGATTACACAGATACGCAGTATTTT. The chain uses TRBV3-1 (or the pseudogene TRBV3-2) and TRBJ2-3, with a weak D call TRBD2 (6 bases). The CDR3 runs to 14 residues. V shed 9 bases and J shed 2 bases, with 15 bases lying between them. In germline, CDR1 is LGHDT, CDR2 YNNKEL (reference sequence).

The gene calls are TRBV9 and TRBJ2-7; 11 nucleotides agree with TRBD1. CDR3 size: 12 residues. The V segment lost 8 bases and the J segment 3 bases; nucleotides outside the gene matches: 1. CDR1 and CDR2 from the germline V gene are SGDLS and YYNGEE. Here the CDR3 DNA reads TGTGCCAGTGGGACAGGGGGCTACGAGCAGTACTTC. It codes for CASGTGGYEQYF.

The rearrangement uses TRBV5-1 and TRBJ2-2, with D perhaps matching TRBD1 or TRBD2 (5 bases each). The CDR3 is made up of 16 amino acids. Trimming left V 0 bases short and J 2 bases short, with 11 bases between. The germline CDR1 and CDR2 sequences are SGHRS and YFSETQ. Written as DNA, the CDR3 is TGCGCCAGCAGCTTGGCTGGGACCAGAAACACCGGGGAGCTGTTTTTT. Its translation is CASSLAGTRNTGELFF. Using reference TRBV5-1 and TRBJ2-2 for the parts outside the CDR3, the full variable domain is KAGVTQTPRYLIKTRGQQVTLSCSPISGHRSVSWYQQTPGQGLQFLFEYFSETQRNKGNFPGRFSGRQFSNSRSEMNVSTLELGDSALYLCASSLAGTRNTGELFFGEGSRLTVL.

The V gene is TRBV7-6, the J gene TRBJ1-1; D perhaps matches TRBD1 (6 bases). Between the trimmed V and J ends, which lost 1 base and 0 bases, there was a span of 12 bases. This CDR3 contains 16 residues. Germline CDR1 is SGHVS and CDR2 is FNYEAQ. The CDR3 reads CASSLGGPGLNTEAFF. Here the CDR3 DNA reads TGTGCCAGCAGCTTAGGGGGGCCAGGACTGAACACTGAAGCTTTCTTT.

The genes are TRBV19 and TRBJ2-1, with D perhaps given as TRBD1 or TRBD2 (5 bases each). The germline V gene encodes CDR1 LNHDA and CDR2 SQIVND (reference sequence). The CDR3 consists of 16 residues. Trimming took 3 bases from V and 4 from J, leaving 16 bases between them. Written as DNA, the CDR3 is TGTGCCAGTAGTATCGTTCCCGGGACGGCTTACAATGAGCAGTTCTTC. Its protein product is CASSIVPGTAYNEQFF. The full variable domain, completed using reference TRBV19 and TRBJ2-1, is DGGITQSPKYLFRKEGQNVTLSCEQNLNHDAMYWYRQDPGQGLRLIYYSQIVNDFQKGDIAEGYSVSREKKESFPLTVTSAQKNPTAFYLCASSIVPGTAYNEQFFGPGTRLTVL.

This sequence joins TRBV10-1 and TRBJ2-1; no reliable D call. Trimming pared 3 bases from V and 0 bases from J, leaving 6 bases between. The germline V gene has CDR1 WNHNN and CDR2 SYGVQD (reference sequence). The length of the CDR3 is 14 residues. This chain's CDR3 is CASSESDSYNEQFF. The CDR3 DNA sequence: TGCGCCAGCAGTGAAAGTGACTCCTACAATGAGCAGTTCTTC.

The rearrangement uses TRBV28 and TRBJ1-5; TRBD1 agrees at 7 bases. The germline V gene has CDR1 MDHEN and CDR2 SYDVKM. The CDR3 consists of 15 residues. Unmatched junction bases numbered 7, after V lost 3 bases and J lost 5 bases. This chain's CDR3 is CASSLEQGTHQPQHF. The CDR3 region has the DNA TGTGCCAGCAGTTTGGAACAGGGGACGCATCAGCCCCAGCATTTT.

The chain employs TRBV5-1 and TRBJ2-5; tentative D call: TRBD1 (7 bases). The CDR3 consists of 14 residues. V was clipped by 1 base and J by 7 bases, with 14 bases between them. Germline CDR1 is SGHRS and CDR2 is YFSETQ. The CDR3 loop is CASSLIPQGGTQYF. The CDR3 region has the DNA TGCGCCAGCAGCTTGATTCCCCAGGGGGGGACCCAGTACTTC.

The rearrangement uses TRBV7-6 and TRBJ1-3, with no clear D. Between the trimmed V and J ends, which lost 4 bases and 0 bases, there was a span of 13 bases. The CDR3 consists of 16 residues. Germline CDR1 reads SGHVS; CDR2 reads FNYEAQ. The DNA for the CDR3 is TGTGCCAGCAGCTCCAATGGGTGGTCCTCTGGAAACACCATATATTTT. Encoded protein: CASSSNGWSSGNTIYF.

The chain has TRBV19 and TRBJ1-5; 9 bases align to TRBD1. The V gene's germline CDR1 is LNHDA and CDR2 SQIVND (reference sequence). V trimming: 4 bases; J trimming: 0 bases; junction bases outside the gene matches: 7. The CDR3 runs 17 residues. The CDR3 DNA sequence: TGTGCCAGTAGTAGACGGACAGGGGACTATAGCAATCAGCCCCAGCATTTT. Its protein product is CASSRRTGDYSNQPQHF. The full variable domain, its missing parts supplied by reference TRBV19 and TRBJ1-5, is DGGITQSPKYLFRKEGQNVTLSCEQNLNHDAMYWYRQDPGQGLRLIYYSQIVNDFQKGDIAEGYSVSREKKESFPLTVTSAQKNPTAFYLCASSRRTGDYSNQPQHFGDGTRLSIL.

This chain connects TRBV7-3 to TRBJ2-2; TRBD2 matches at 9 bases. J lost 6 bases, V lost 6 bases, and 8 bases had no gene match. Germline values: CDR1 SGHTA, CDR2 FQGTGA. There are 15 residues in the CDR3. The DNA of the CDR3 is TGTGCCAGCAGTAGAATAGCGGGGGAGTCCGGGGAGCTGTTTTTT. This encodes CASSRIAGESGELFF. The whole variable domain, filled in from reference TRBV7-3 and TRBJ2-2, reads GAGVSQTPSNKVTEKGKYVELRCDPISGHTALYWYRQSLGQGPEFLIYFQGTGAADDSGLPNDRFFAVRPEGSVSTLKIQRTERGDSAVYLCASSRIAGESGELFFGEGSRLTVL.

The V gene is TRBV2, the J gene TRBJ2-2; no definite D call. The germline V gene encodes CDR1 SNHLY and CDR2 FYNNEI. Deletions cut 4 bases from V and 4 bases from J, with 1 base between. This CDR3 is built from 11 residues. CDR3 amino acids: CASSATGELFF. CDR3 DNA sequence: TGTGCCAGCAGTGCCACCGGGGAGCTGTTTTTT.

This chain uses TRBV19 with TRBJ1-1; 8 positions agree with TRBD1. Looked up from germline, CDR1 is LNHDA and CDR2 is SQIVND (reference sequence). With 3 bases clipped from V and 7 bases from J, the junction kept 10 bases outside the gene matches. The CDR3 covers 15 residues. The CDR3 spells CASSMAPGGRSEAFF. The CDR3 DNA sequence: TGTGCCAGTAGTATGGCCCCAGGGGGCCGGAGTGAAGCTTTCTTT.

This rearrangement joins TRBV2 to TRBJ1-3; unclear D gene. This CDR3 has 15 amino acids. The germline V and J ends were trimmed by 7 bases and 0 bases, with 13 bases remaining between them. Germline V CDR1 and CDR2: SNHLY, FYNNEI. CDR3 amino acids: CASTETATSGNTIYF. CDR3 coding DNA: TGTGCCAGCACGGAAACAGCAACCTCTGGAAACACCATATATTTT.

A few counts support this clone. The rearrangement uses TRBV4-1 and TRBJ2-3; 8 nucleotides agree with TRBD1. Trimming cost V 3 bases and J 0 bases; bases outside gene matches: 2. Germline CDR1 MGHRA, CDR2 YSYEKL. This CDR3 is 15 amino acids long. In nucleotides, the CDR3 is TGCGCCAGCAGCCACAGGACAGGGAGCACAGATACGCAGTATTTT. Its translation: CASSHRTGSTDTQYF.

The chain uses TRBV12-3 or TRBV12-4 and TRBJ1-2; TRBD1 agrees at 8 bases. This CDR3 contains 13 residues. V lost 7 bases to trimming and J lost 7 bases; unmatched junction nucleotides: 8. CDR3 in amino acids: CASTLRTGSGYTF. The CDR3, as DNA: TGTGCCAGCACCTTGAGGACAGGGTCTGGCTACACCTTC.

V gene TRBV28 combines with J gene TRBJ2-5; 8 bases match TRBD1. The V gene's germline CDR1 is MDHEN and CDR2 SYDVKM. This CDR3 region has 15 residues. The trim removed 8 bases at V and 6 bases at J, leaving 14 bases unmatched. The CDR3: CASRQPTGETKTQYF. The CDR3 DNA sequence: TGTGCCAGCCGACAACCGACAGGGGAGACGAAGACCCAGTACTTC.

The chain links TRBV21-1 to TRBJ1-2. TRBV21-1 is flagged as a pseudogene. This CDR3 comprises 16 residues. The CDR3 DNA follows: TGTGCCAGCAGCAAAGCTAGCCGACATACCGACTATGGCTACACCTTC. Translated: CASSKASRHTDYGYTF.

This clone came up a few times. The chain is built from TRBV4-2 and TRBJ1-3, with TRBD1 identical over 8 bases. CDR1 is LGHNA and CDR2 is YNFKEQ in the germline V gene. V was pared by 1 base and J by 7 bases, with 15 bases of the junction left unmatched. CDR3 length equals 18 residues. CDR3 loop: CASSQGVQGQGLGNTIYF. The CDR3, as DNA: TGTGCCAGCAGCCAAGGGGTCCAAGGACAGGGACTTGGTAACACCATATATTTT.

In this sample, this clone is medium-sized. This chain connects TRBV4-1 to TRBJ2-7; no definite D call. The germline V and J ends were trimmed by 0 bases and 0 bases, with 6 bases remaining between them. CDR1 and CDR2 from the germline V gene are MGHRA and YSYEKL. The CDR3 consists of 14 residues. The CDR3 DNA reads as TGCGCCAGCAGCCAAGAGCCTAGCTCCTACGAGCAGTACTTC. Translation gives CASSQEPSSYEQYF.

This clone was recorded a few times. The junction shows a germline mismatch at one end, possibly a read error. The CDR3 region is CASSPRQGKDIF. The CDR3 bases are TGTGCCAGCAGCCCCCGACAGGGGAAGGACATCTTC. J is TRBJ2-1 and V is TRBV7-9, with TRBD1 matching over 8 bases. The CDR3 sequence is 12 residues long. The germline CDR1 and CDR2 sequences are SEHNR and FQNEAQ (reference sequence).